These 23 T cell receptor beta chains share one sample of origin, sequenced in a study of T cells in Graves' hyperthyroidism and ophthalmopathy. Researchers amplified the TCR beta CDR3 regions from RNA transcripts. The HTBI primer set served for first-round RT-PCR of the TCR CDR3. TCRdb analysed the multiplex PCR reads with MiXCR anew, one entry per CDR3 protein. The data hold tens of thousands of distinct CDR3 sequences, with around 50% observed a single time. Sequencing used blood. These receptors were taken from a woman aged 55-70 years with Graves' ophthalmopathy.

In this sample, this clonotype turned up many times. The J gene is TRBJ2-3, the V gene TRBV7-2; D might be TRBD2 (6 bases). In germline, CDR1 is SGHTA, CDR2 FQGNSA. Between the trimmed V and J ends, which lost 2 bases and 6 bases, there was a span of 12 bases. The CDR3 runs to 14 residues. CDR3 DNA sequence: TGTGCCAGCAGCTTAATGGGACTCGGGGATACGCAGTATTTT. Its protein is CASSLMGLGDTQYF. Drawing the rest from reference TRBV7-2 and TRBJ2-3, the complete variable domain is GAGVSQSPSNKVTEKGKDVELRCDPISGHTALYWYRQSLGQGLEFLIYFQGNSAPDKSGLPSDRFSAERTGGSVSTLTIQRTQQEDSAVYLCASSLMGLGDTQYFGPGTRLTVL.

This clonotype was detected once. V and J are TRBV7-3 and TRBJ2-5, with D unresolved. The CDR3 has 13 residues. Germline loops: CDR1 SGHTA, CDR2 FQGTGA. Trimming shortened V by 0 bases and J by 0 bases, and 2 bases separated the two germline ends. The CDR3 nucleotides read TGTGCCAGCAGCTTAACGTACCAAGAGACCCAGTACTTC. This encodes CASSLTYQETQYF.

This clonotype has a count of ten or more. The rearrangement joins TRBV4-1 to TRBJ2-3, with D possibly being TRBD1 (6 bases). The CDR3 extends over 17 amino acids. Germline V gene sequence: CDR1 MGHRA, CDR2 YSYEKL. Trimming took off 3 bases at V and 2 bases at J, with 18 bases between the two ends. The CDR3 spells CASSHPLARGATDTQYF. The CDR3 nucleotides are TGCGCCAGCAGCCACCCTCTTGCCAGGGGCGCCACAGATACGCAGTATTTT.

This clonotype has ten or more counts. V and J are TRBV6-4 and TRBJ1-4, with 12 bases lining up with TRBD1. J lost 6 bases, V lost 4 bases, and 3 bases had no gene match. The CDR3 totals 15 residues. The germline V gene encodes CDR1 MRHNA and CDR2 SNTAGT. CDR3 in DNA: TGTGCCAGCAGTGCGGGGACAGGGGGCGATGAAAAACTGTTTTTT. Residues: CASSAGTGGDEKLFF.

By share, this clonotype counts as medium-sized. The chain couples TRBV10-2 to TRBJ1-2, with 7 bases fitting TRBD1. There are 17 residues in the CDR3. The germline V gene has CDR1 WSHSY and CDR2 SAAADI. Trimming removed 5 bases from V and 7 bases from J; junction bases left unmatched: 19. CDR3 in DNA: TGCGCCAGCAGTACCCCGTTCCGTCGACAGGGCGAGGTTGGCTACACCTTC. Amino acids: CASSTPFRRQGEVGYTF.

This clonotype is a singleton in its sample. The rearrangement links TRBV19 to TRBJ1-1; D not resolved. V lost 2 bases and J lost 1, with 5 bases in between. The CDR3 loop spans 13 amino acids. Germline V gene data show CDR1 as LNHDA and CDR2 as SQIVND (reference sequence). CDR3 sequence: CASSILGNTEAFF. The CDR3 nucleotides are TGTGCCAGTAGTATACTTGGGAACACTGAAGCTTTCTTT. The full variable domain, its missing parts supplied by reference TRBV19 and TRBJ1-1, is DGGITQSPKYLFRKEGQNVTLSCEQNLNHDAMYWYRQDPGQGLRLIYYSQIVNDFQKGDIAEGYSVSREKKESFPLTVTSAQKNPTAFYLCASSILGNTEAFFGQGTRLTVV.

This clonotype was seen repeatedly, ten times or more. This sequence joins TRBV12-3 or TRBV12-4 and TRBJ2-7, with a weak D call TRBD2 (5 bases). V gave up 3 bases and J gave up 1 base, with 7 bases separating them. The CDR3 is 13 residues long. The CDR3 DNA follows: TGTGCCAGCAGTTTCGGGGAATCCTACGAGCAGTACTTC. Encoded protein: CASSFGESYEQYF.

The CDR3 spells CASNPGQGGQPQHF. DNA of the CDR3: TGTGCCAGTAATCCGGGACAGGGGGGTCAGCCCCAGCATTTT. The rearrangement links TRBV19 to TRBJ1-5, with TRBD1 identical over 11 bases. The CDR3 is made up of 14 amino acids. Per germline, CDR1 LNHDA and CDR2 SQIVND (reference sequence). V trimming: 7 bases; J trimming: 6 bases; junction bases outside the gene matches: 5.

The chain employs TRBV20-1 and TRBJ2-3; 7 positions match TRBD2. Trimming at V came to 7 bases and at J to 4 bases, leaving 8 bases not matched to a gene. This CDR3 is 13 amino acids long. Germline V gives CDR1 DFQATT, CDR2 SNEGSKA (reference sequence). Here the CDR3 reads CSGGGEGPDTQYF. The CDR3 DNA follows: TGCAGTGGCGGTGGGGAGGGCCCAGATACGCAGTATTTT.

V gene TRBV6-5 combines with J gene TRBJ1-1; no reliable D call. Trimming removed 6 bases at V and 6 bases at J, with 8 bases between. Germline-derived CDR1 and CDR2 are MNHEY and SVGAGI. This CDR3 is 11 amino acids long. The DNA of the CDR3 is TGTGCCAGCAGACGGGCGGCTGAAGCTTTCTTT. Amino acid sequence: CASRRAAEAFF.

About this clonotype: A much larger clone lies one base from this, so it may be a read error. The chain employs TRBV27 and TRBJ1-5; 7 bases map to TRBD1. Trimming cost V 5 bases and J 5 bases; bases outside gene matches: 9. This CDR3 region has 15 residues. Germline values: CDR1 MNHEY, CDR2 SMNVEV (reference sequence). Here the CDR3 DNA reads TGTGCCAGCAGTCTCCTGACAGGGTCACATCAGCCCCAGCATTTT. Translating gives CASSLLTGSHQPQHF.

As concerns this clonotype: The DNA is left out, because the CDR3 cannot be placed on it with certainty; the CDR3 is given as TCRdb lists it. This rearrangement joins TRBV2 to TRBJ1-4; the table names TRBD1, a call not compared with the DNA. Germline CDR1 is SNHLY and CDR2 is FYNNEI. The CDR3 is 23 residues long, counting both termini. The CDR3 region is CASIRTVLNEQFFGPGMSEKLFF.

This sequence joins TRBV20-1 and TRBJ2-6; D gene unclear. The CDR3 covers 16 residues. Germline CDR1 is DFQATT and CDR2 is SNEGSKA (reference sequence). V was trimmed by 0 bases and J by 0 bases, leaving 9 bases between them. This chain's CDR3 is CSARDRRHSGANVLTF. In DNA form, the CDR3 reads TGCAGTGCTAGAGATCGGCGGCACTCTGGGGCCAACGTCCTGACTTTC.

Judged by abundance, this clonotype is medium-sized (0.01 to 0.1%). The CDR3: CASSDVGSGRVSDTQYF. The CDR3 DNA reads TGTGCCAGCAGTGACGTCGGTAGCGGGAGGGTCTCAGATACGCAGTATTTT. The chain carries TRBV25-1 and TRBJ2-3; 11 bases are a match to TRBD2. Germline V gene sequence: CDR1 MGHDK, CDR2 SYGVNS. V dropped 3 bases and J dropped 4; count of bases not matched to a gene: 9. CDR3 length: 17 residues. Full variable domain (missing parts from reference TRBV25-1 and TRBJ2-3): EADIYQTPRYLVIGTGKKITLECSQTMGHDKMYWYQQDPGMELHLIHYSYGVNSTEKGDLSSESTVSRIRTEHFPLTLESARPSHTSQYLCASSDVGSGRVSDTQYFGPGTRLTVL.

The rearrangement uses TRBV19 and TRBJ1-2; the D is unclear. Trimming stripped 3 bases from V and 1 base from J, with 6 bases between. The CDR3 totals 13 residues. The germline gives CDR1 LNHDA, CDR2 SQIVND (reference sequence). In nucleotides, the CDR3 is TGTGCCAGTAGTATGCAGCTTAACTATGGCTACACCTTC. Amino acids: CASSMQLNYGYTF.

V is TRBV11-3 and J is TRBJ2-3; D possibly matches TRBD1 or TRBD2 (5 bases each). V was clipped by 4 bases and J by 7 bases, with 24 bases between them. Looked up from germline, CDR1 is SGHNT and CDR2 is YENEEA. The CDR3 spans 17 residues. The CDR3 region has the DNA TGTGCCAGCAGCTCCCAATCGCTAGGGGCTGGGACCAATACGCAGTATTTT. Translation: CASSSQSLGAGTNTQYF.

This sequence joins TRBV5-1 and TRBJ2-5, with 8 bases aligning to TRBD1. J gave up 5 bases and V 0 bases, and 0 bases lay outside the gene matches. The CDR3 totals 13 residues. In germline, CDR1 is SGHRS, CDR2 YFSETQ. The CDR3 nucleotides read TGCGCCAGCAGCTTGGACAGGGGGGAGACCCAGTACTTC. This sequence encodes CASSLDRGETQYF.

Note on this clonotype: A read error may produce the germline difference seen at one junction end. The J gene is TRBJ1-2, the V gene TRBV7-2; D unclear. Germline CDR1 SGHTA, CDR2 FQGNSA. This CDR3 has 14 amino acids. CDR3 amino acids: CASSLVADTYGYTF. The CDR3 region has the DNA TGCGCCAGCAGCTTAGTGGCGGATACATATGGCTATACCTTC.

Remarks on this clonotype: It may be a read error: a sequence one base away is much more abundant. The chain has TRBV28 and TRBJ1-4; 10 positions agree with TRBD1. This CDR3 contains 17 residues. CDR1 and CDR2 from the germline V gene are MDHEN and SYDVKM. The CDR3 DNA sequence: TGTGCCAGCAGTTCCCGGGGGACAGGGGTTGCTAATGAAAAACTGGTTTTT. It is translated as CASSSRGTGVANEKLVF.

The chain couples TRBV2 to TRBJ1-5; possibly TRBD1 for D (5 bases). Germline CDR1 reads SNHLY; CDR2 reads FYNNEI. The CDR3 consists of 17 residues. With 5 bases removed from V and 7 bases from J, the gap between germline ends came to 24 bases. CDR3 residues: CASSPGLAVFYEQPQHF. In nucleotides, the CDR3 is TGTGCCAGCAGTCCGGGACTAGCGGTTTTCTACGAGCAGCCCCAGCATTTT. The complete variable domain, with remaining parts taken from reference TRBV2 and TRBJ1-5, reads EPEVTQTPSHQVTQMGQEVILRCVPISNHLYFYWYRQILGQKVEFLVSFYNNEISEKSEIFDDQFSVERPDGSNFTLKIRSTKLEDSAMYFCASSPGLAVFYEQPQHFGDGTRLSIL.

This CDR3 is CASSDPTTGETQYF. CDR3 DNA: TGTGCCAGCAGTGACCCAACGACAGGGGAGACCCAGTACTTC. The V and J genes are TRBV6-4 and TRBJ2-5, with 7 bases fitting TRBD1. This CDR3 has 14 amino acids. Unmatched junction bases numbered 5, after V lost 2 bases and J lost 5 bases. Looked up from germline, CDR1 is MRHNA and CDR2 is SNTAGT.

This chain links TRBV12-3 or TRBV12-4 with TRBJ2-7; 8 bases line up with TRBD2. V lost 6 bases to trimming and J lost 2 bases; unmatched junction nucleotides: 6. This CDR3 contains 14 residues. CDR3 nucleotide sequence: TGTGCCAGCAGCCCGGGACTAGGGACCTACGAGCAGTACTTC. It yields the protein CASSPGLGTYEQYF.

This clonotype has only one observation. V is TRBV6-5 and J is TRBJ2-1; D might be TRBD2 (6 bases). Per the germline V gene, CDR1 is MNHEY and CDR2 is SVGAGI. V was cut by 10 bases and J by 12 bases, with 28 bases left in between. This CDR3 contains 15 residues. CDR3 protein: CATWAGLSDTDTQFF. The CDR3 DNA reads as TGTGCCACCTGGGCGGGGTTAAGCGACACAGATACGCAGTTCTTC.